These 29 T cell receptor beta chains came from one sample sequenced in a study of blood T cell repertoires in COVID-19. TCRdb's table, derived via immunoSEQ multiplex PCR, lists solely in-frame clones and lacks some. The sample shows fewer than 20,000 clones, approximately 85% of them seen only once. The sequenced sample was peripheral blood. All receptors come from a man aged 65 to 85 in a cohort sampled during active COVID-19.

This sequence joins TRBV13 and TRBJ2-5, with 11 bases lining up with TRBD1. This CDR3 is 15 amino acids long. J lost 5 bases, V lost 8 bases, and 10 bases had no gene match. Germline loops: CDR1 PRHDT, CDR2 FYEKMQ (reference sequence). CDR3 bases: TGTGCCAGCTCAGGACAGGGGGCAGGAGGGGAGACCCAGTACTTC. Its translation: CASSGQGAGGETQYF.

V and J are TRBV7-8 and TRBJ2-3; the D gene is possibly TRBD2 (5 bases). The CDR3 is 15 residues long. V was trimmed by 3 bases and J by 2 bases, leaving 12 bases between them. The germline gives CDR1 SGHVS, CDR2 FQNEAQ. The CDR3 is CASSFTRAPTDTQYF. CDR3 nucleotides: TGTGCCAGCAGCTTTACGAGGGCACCCACAGATACGCAGTATTTT.

The chain links TRBV27 to TRBJ2-1; D is unclear. V was trimmed by 1 base and J by 9 bases, leaving 13 bases between them. This CDR3 has 14 residues. Germline loops: CDR1 MNHEY, CDR2 SMNVEV (reference sequence). The CDR3 DNA is TGTGCCAGCAGTTTATTTCCCGGCCGCGGTGAGCAGTTCTTC. It codes for CASSLFPGRGEQFF.

The gene calls are TRBV4-2 and TRBJ1-2; no clear D. The CDR3 sequence is 15 residues long. Germline assignment: CDR1 LGHNA and CDR2 YNFKEQ. V shed 0 bases and J shed 4 bases, with 12 bases lying between them. The CDR3 region has the DNA TGTGCCAGCAGCCAAGAGTTGCGGACTCTCTATGGCTACACCTTC. Protein: CASSQELRTLYGYTF.

The gene calls are TRBV11-2 and TRBJ2-3; 16 bases are shared with TRBD2. Germline lookup yields CDR1 SGHAT and CDR2 FQNNGV. CDR3 length: 19 amino acids. The trim removed 1 base at V and 5 bases at J, leaving 9 bases unmatched. CDR3 protein: CASSLAPGTSGREGDTQYF. In DNA, the CDR3 is TGTGCCAGCAGCTTAGCACCCGGGACTAGCGGGAGGGAGGGAGATACGCAGTATTTT.

The J gene is TRBJ2-3, the V gene TRBV30; tentative D call: TRBD1 (6 bases). The CDR3 totals 15 residues. Germline values: CDR1 GTSNPN, CDR2 SVGIG (reference sequence). The V and J ends lost 0 bases and 0 bases respectively, with 10 bases between them. The CDR3 region is CAWSVQGTSTDTQYF. CDR3 bases: TGTGCCTGGAGTGTACAGGGAACTAGCACAGATACGCAGTATTTT.

Here the CDR3 reads CASSPGQGEYGYTF. The CDR3 DNA reads TGCGCCAGCAGCCCGGGACAGGGGGAATATGGCTACACCTTC. J is TRBJ1-2 and V is TRBV5-1, with 11 bases that match TRBD1. CDR3 length: 14 amino acids. Germline V gene lookup returns CDR1 SGHRS and CDR2 YFSETQ. Germline trimming cut 4 bases from V and 5 bases from J; bases unmatched to any gene: 4.

The chain joins TRBV9 to TRBJ1-5; D is possibly TRBD1 (6 bases). V lost 4 bases and J 2 bases, leaving 16 bases between the germline ends. The CDR3 contains 16 residues. Germline V CDR1 and CDR2: SGDLS, YYNGEE. CDR3 region: CASSPGGGRGNQPQHF. Here the CDR3 DNA reads TGTGCCAGCAGCCCGGGGGGGGGCAGGGGCAATCAGCCCCAGCATTTT.

J is TRBJ2-5 and V is TRBV29-1, with TRBD2 matching 7 bases. V shed 0 bases, J shed 10 bases, and the junction held 11 bases outside the gene matches. Germline CDR1 and CDR2: SQVTM and ANQGSEA. The CDR3 loop spans 14 amino acids. CDR3 nucleotide sequence: TGCAGCGTTGAAGACGGAAGCGGGGTCTCGATCCAGTACTTC. Residues: CSVEDGSGVSIQYF.

The CDR3 DNA reads as TGTGCCAGCAGCCCCAAAGGGGGGGCTAGCGGGAGAAGGGCAGATACGCAGTATTTT. Translation: CASSPKGGASGRRADTQYF. V gene TRBV11-3 combines with J gene TRBJ2-3, with 10 bases that match TRBD2. The V gene's germline CDR1 is SGHNT and CDR2 YENEEA. The V gene end was trimmed by 5 bases and the J gene end by 4 bases; junction bases not matched to a gene: 18. This CDR3 is built from 19 residues.

The V call is TRBV29-1, the J call TRBJ1-2; D may be TRBD1 (5 bases). The germline CDR1 and CDR2 sequences are SQVTM and ANQGSEA. The CDR3 has 12 residues. The V end was cut by 7 bases, the J end by 2 bases, with 11 bases between. The chain's CDR3 is CSASGGNYGYTF. The CDR3, as DNA: TGCAGCGCGTCCGGGGGGAACTATGGCTACACCTTC.

This clone was found once. The V and J genes are TRBV5-3 and TRBJ2-7, with D perhaps TRBD1 (5 bases). TRBV5-3 qualifies as an ORF whose function is uncertain. The ends were cut back, 4 bases at V and 7 bases at J, with 18 bases in the middle. The CDR3 spans 14 residues. The CDR3 sequence: CARSVPSGYREQYF. CDR3 DNA sequence: TGTGCCAGAAGCGTTCCCTCGGGCTACAGGGAGCAGTACTTC.

The chain employs TRBV4-3 and TRBJ1-1; 7 nucleotides agree with TRBD1. Germline V gene lookup returns CDR1 LGHNA and CDR2 YSLEER. V dropped 6 bases and J dropped 0; count of bases not matched to a gene: 4. The CDR3 totals 14 residues. CDR3 residues: CASSFGTVNTEAFF. The CDR3 nucleotides read TGCGCCAGCAGTTTTGGGACAGTGAACACTGAAGCTTTCTTT.

This chain joins TRBV9 and TRBJ2-1; 8 bases are a match to TRBD2. The CDR3 is 14 residues long. Trimming at V came to 0 bases and at J to 10 bases, leaving 6 bases not matched to a gene. The germline gives CDR1 SGDLS, CDR2 YYNGEE. CDR3 DNA sequence: TGTGCCAGCAGCGTAGCGGGAGGGCCCGGGGAGCAGTTCTTC. Protein: CASSVAGGPGEQFF.

J is TRBJ2-2 and V is TRBV19; possibly TRBD1 for D (5 bases). Trimming took 1 base from V and 4 from J, leaving 13 bases between them. The CDR3 extends over 16 amino acids. Germline V lookup: CDR1 LNHDA, CDR2 SQIVND (reference sequence). Here the CDR3 reads CASSIVKQVATGELFF. CDR3 DNA: TGTGCCAGTAGTATAGTAAAACAGGTGGCCACCGGGGAGCTGTTTTTT.

The chain combines TRBV28 with TRBJ2-7; the D gene is possibly TRBD2 (5 bases). The ends were cut back, 5 bases at V and 7 bases at J, with 15 bases in the middle. The germline gives CDR1 MDHEN, CDR2 SYDVKM. The CDR3 covers 13 residues. The CDR3 DNA sequence: TGTGCCAGCAGTAGGGAGCCGGGCAGGGAGCAGTACTTC. Its protein is CASSREPGREQYF. The whole variable domain, filled in from reference TRBV28 and TRBJ2-7, reads DVKVTQSSRYLVKRTGEKVFLECVQDMDHENMFWYRQDPGLGLRLIYFSYDVKMKEKGDIPEGYSVSREKKERFSLILESASTNQTSMYLCASSREPGREQYFGPGTRLTVT.

Here the CDR3 reads CATRLAGAKNIQYF. The CDR3 bases are TGTGCCACGCGCTTAGCGGGAGCCAAAAACATTCAGTACTTC. This chain connects TRBV27 to TRBJ2-4; 7 positions match TRBD2. With 10 bases clipped from V and 0 bases from J, the junction kept 6 bases outside the gene matches. This CDR3 is built from 14 residues. Germline V CDR1 and CDR2: MNHEY, SMNVEV (reference sequence).

The V gene is TRBV7-9, the J gene TRBJ1-2; possibly TRBD1 for D (5 bases). Per the germline V gene, CDR1 is SEHNR and CDR2 is FQNEAQ (reference sequence). V was clipped by 0 bases and J by 6 bases, with 11 bases between them. The CDR3 length is 14 residues. This CDR3 reads CASSLAAGLDGYTF. The CDR3 nucleotides read TGTGCCAGCAGCTTAGCAGCAGGGTTGGATGGCTACACCTTC.

This sequence joins TRBV7-7 and TRBJ2-7; 9 nucleotides match TRBD2. The germline V gene encodes CDR1 SSHAT and CDR2 FNYEAQ (reference sequence). Trimming at V came to 6 bases and at J to 1 base, leaving 4 bases not matched to a gene. This CDR3 contains 14 residues. The CDR3 DNA is TGTGCCAGCAGTAGTACTAGCGGGTCCTACGAGCAGTACTTC. Translation: CASSSTSGSYEQYF.

The genes are TRBV11-2 and TRBJ2-1, with D perhaps TRBD2 (6 bases). Per germline, CDR1 SGHAT and CDR2 FQNNGV. V lost 10 bases and J lost 6, with 16 bases in between. The CDR3 has 13 residues. The CDR3 here is CATGRMGGNEQFF. DNA for the CDR3: TGTGCCACCGGACGGATGGGGGGCAATGAGCAGTTCTTC.

The V and J genes are TRBV10-3 and TRBJ2-7, with 10 bases that match TRBD2. The CDR3 has 17 amino acids. The germline V gene encodes CDR1 ENHRY and CDR2 SYGVKD. V was pared by 4 bases and J by 0 bases, with 9 bases of the junction left unmatched. CDR3 sequence reads: CAISGMATSGLSYEQYF. DNA of the CDR3: TGTGCCATCAGTGGGATGGCGACTAGCGGGCTCTCCTACGAGCAGTACTTC.

The table lists this clone with a few counts. The chain links TRBV5-4 to TRBJ1-5; 8 bases match TRBD1. Trimming removed 5 bases from V and 7 bases from J; junction bases left unmatched: 11. The length of the CDR3 is 15 residues. In germline, CDR1 is SGHNT, CDR2 YYREEE (reference sequence). In DNA form, the CDR3 reads TGTGCCAGCAGTATGGATGGGACAGGCGGGCAGCCCCAGCATTTT. Amino acid sequence: CASSMDGTGGQPQHF.

This clone came up once. The rearrangement joins TRBV4-2 to TRBJ2-7; 9 positions agree with TRBD1. The CDR3 totals 15 residues. The ends lost 0 bases at V and 4 bases at J; junction bases unmatched: 4. Germline loops: CDR1 LGHNA, CDR2 YNFKEQ. This CDR3 reads CASSQDRDRAYEQYF. In nucleotides, the CDR3 is TGTGCCAGCAGCCAAGATCGGGACAGGGCTTACGAGCAGTACTTC.

CDR3 DNA sequence: TGTGCCAGCAGCTACGGGAACGGTGAAAAACTGTTTTTT. Translating it yields CASSYGNGEKLFF. The chain employs TRBV12-3 or TRBV12-4 and TRBJ1-4; D call uncertain. The CDR3 loop spans 13 amino acids. Trimming left V 6 bases short and J 7 bases short, with 12 bases between.

This rearrangement joins TRBV5-4 to TRBJ1-2; D is unclear. Trimming stripped 4 bases from V and 9 bases from J, with 25 bases between. The CDR3 runs to 16 residues. The germline V gene encodes CDR1 SGHNT and CDR2 YYREEE (reference sequence). CDR3 region: CASSPSPGTQRESYTF. The CDR3 nucleotides read TGTGCCAGCAGCCCGTCACCGGGAACACAAAGGGAAAGCTACACCTTC.

The V and J genes are TRBV10-3 and TRBJ2-3; TRBD2 matches 14 bases. With V trimmed by 6 bases and J by 0 bases, 5 bases remained unmatched. CDR3 size: 17 residues. Germline assignment: CDR1 ENHRY and CDR2 SYGVKD. The CDR3: CAISGTSGSSSTDTQYF. CDR3 in DNA: TGTGCCATCAGCGGGACTAGCGGGAGTTCTAGCACAGATACGCAGTATTTT.

This clone has a handful of counts. This sequence joins TRBV27 and TRBJ1-4; D is unclear. V shed 7 bases and J shed 3 bases, with 15 bases lying between them. CDR3 length equals 15 residues. Germline CDR1 reads MNHEY; CDR2 reads SMNVEV (reference sequence). CDR3 sequence: CASTTLSDPNEKLFF. As DNA, the CDR3 is TGTGCCAGCACCACTCTGAGTGATCCTAATGAAAAACTGTTTTTT.

This rearrangement joins TRBV27 to TRBJ2-7; tentative D call: TRBD1 (5 bases). V was cut by 2 bases and J by 5 bases, with 10 bases left in between. Germline assignment: CDR1 MNHEY and CDR2 SMNVEV (reference sequence). The CDR3 extends over 13 amino acids. The CDR3 DNA is TGTGCCAGCAGTTTACAGGGTACAAACGAGCAGTACTTC. This translates into CASSLQGTNEQYF.

This chain links TRBV27 with TRBJ2-3, with 9 nucleotides matching TRBD2. The germline gives CDR1 MNHEY, CDR2 SMNVEV (reference sequence). Trimming took 3 bases from V and 4 from J; bases not matched to a gene: 2. CDR3 length: 14 amino acids. This CDR3 reads CASSLAGGSDTQYF. CDR3 in DNA: TGTGCCAGCAGTTTGGCGGGAGGGTCAGATACGCAGTATTTT.